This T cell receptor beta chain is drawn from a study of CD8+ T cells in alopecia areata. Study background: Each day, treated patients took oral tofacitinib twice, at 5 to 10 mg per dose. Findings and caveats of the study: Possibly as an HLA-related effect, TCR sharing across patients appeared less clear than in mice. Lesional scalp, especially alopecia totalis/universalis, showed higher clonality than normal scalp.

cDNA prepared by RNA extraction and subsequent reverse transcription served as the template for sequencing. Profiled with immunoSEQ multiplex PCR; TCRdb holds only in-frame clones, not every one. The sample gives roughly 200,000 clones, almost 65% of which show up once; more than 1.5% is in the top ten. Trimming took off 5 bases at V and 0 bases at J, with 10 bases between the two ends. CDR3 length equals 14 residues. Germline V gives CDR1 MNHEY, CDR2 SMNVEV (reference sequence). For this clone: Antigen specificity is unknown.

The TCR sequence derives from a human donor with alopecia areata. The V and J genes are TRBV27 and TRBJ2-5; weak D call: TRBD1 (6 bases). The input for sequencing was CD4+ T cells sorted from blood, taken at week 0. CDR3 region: CASSHDRNQETQYF. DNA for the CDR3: TGTGCCAGCAGTCACGACAGGAACCAAGAGACCCAGTACTTC.